The 19 T cell receptor beta chains below were found in one sample sequenced in a study of T cell responses to AZD1222 COVID-19 vaccine. Repertoires were generated with immunoSEQ multiplex PCR, while TCRdb's copy carries only in-frame clones and drops some. The table lists some 140,000 clones, approximately 93% of them singletons. Sequenced material: peripheral blood, taken on day 0 of AZD1222 vaccination. The receptor source for this set is an adult in good health.

The rearrangement uses TRBV5-1 and TRBJ1-5; D uncertain. Germline V CDR1 and CDR2: SGHRS, YFSETQ. Deletions cut 0 bases from V and 9 bases from J, with 10 bases between. There are 13 residues in the CDR3. The CDR3 sequence is CASSLEGKGPQHF. The CDR3 DNA sequence: TGCGCCAGCAGCTTGGAAGGTAAGGGGCCCCAGCATTTT.

The chain recombines TRBV5-4 with TRBJ1-5; D is possibly TRBD1 (5 bases). This CDR3 contains 14 residues. The V and J ends lost 4 bases and 0 bases respectively, with 8 bases between them. Germline CDR1 and CDR2: SGHNT and YYREEE (reference sequence). As DNA, the CDR3 is TGTGCCAGCAGCCGACAGAATAGCAATCAGCCCCAGCATTTT. It specifies CASSRQNSNQPQHF.

V usage is TRBV27 and J usage is TRBJ1-1; possible D gene TRBD1, 5 bases. This CDR3 contains 18 residues. Germline lookup yields CDR1 MNHEY and CDR2 SMNVEV (reference sequence). Trimming cost V 10 bases and J 0 bases, with 27 bases left between them. CDR3 sequence (DNA): TGTGCCACCCGGGGGAGCACAGGTTTTCGAATGCTGAACACTGAAGCTTTCTTT. This translates into CATRGSTGFRMLNTEAFF.

The chain links TRBV27 to TRBJ1-2; D possibly corresponds to TRBD1 (5 bases). Germline V gene lookup returns CDR1 MNHEY and CDR2 SMNVEV (reference sequence). Trimming shortened V by 6 bases and J by 5 bases, and 13 bases separated the two germline ends. The CDR3 is 13 residues long. The CDR3 sequence: CASSPGSRYGYTF. CDR3 DNA sequence: TGTGCCAGCAGCCCAGGGAGTCGGTATGGCTACACCTTC.

The V and J genes are TRBV7-6 and TRBJ2-7; 16 bases match TRBD2. With 5 bases clipped from V and 6 bases from J, the junction kept 10 bases outside the gene matches. The CDR3 consists of 17 residues. Germline V gene data show CDR1 as SGHVS and CDR2 as FNYEAQ. In DNA form, the CDR3 reads TGTGCCAGCAGCCGGATGGGACTAGCGGGAGGGCCGAGCGAGCAGTACTTC. This encodes CASSRMGLAGGPSEQYF.

This clone was picked up one time. The chain recombines TRBV4-3 with TRBJ1-1, with a weak D call TRBD1 (6 bases). This CDR3 is 15 amino acids long. The germline CDR1 and CDR2 sequences are LGHNA and YSLEER. V lost 4 bases and J 4 bases, leaving 16 bases between the germline ends. The CDR3 DNA is TGCGCCAGCAGCCTCACTTCCAGGGGTCTCACTGAAGCTTTCTTT. Translated, it gives CASSLTSRGLTEAFF.

This clone was detected once. V gene TRBV19 combines with J gene TRBJ1-5; D is unclear. Trimming removed 3 bases from V and 2 bases from J, with 5 bases in between. This CDR3 region has 13 residues. The germline V gene encodes CDR1 LNHDA and CDR2 SQIVND (reference sequence). Here the CDR3 DNA reads TGTGCCAGTAGTATCCACGGCAATCAGCCCCAGCATTTT. It translates to CASSIHGNQPQHF. Together with reference TRBV19 and TRBJ1-5, the CDR3 gives the full variable domain: DGGITQSPKYLFRKEGQNVTLSCEQNLNHDAMYWYRQDPGQGLRLIYYSQIVNDFQKGDIAEGYSVSREKKESFPLTVTSAQKNPTAFYLCASSIHGNQPQHFGDGTRLSIL.

The V call is TRBV3-1 (or the pseudogene TRBV3-2), the J call TRBJ2-7; 9 bases agree with TRBD1. Germline V lookup: CDR1 LGHDT, CDR2 YNNKEL (reference sequence). The CDR3 has 20 amino acids. J lost 3 bases, V lost 4 bases, and 22 bases had no gene match. The CDR3 is CASSPRMGTGIRVGRYEQYF. The CDR3 DNA reads as TGTGCCAGCAGCCCCAGAATGGGGACAGGGATAAGGGTGGGGCGCTACGAGCAGTACTTC.

The rearrangement joins TRBV29-1 to TRBJ1-2, with no clear D. Germline lookup yields CDR1 SQVTM and CDR2 ANQGSEA. The ends were cut back, 3 bases at V and 7 bases at J, with 9 bases in the middle. The CDR3 has 11 residues. The CDR3 DNA reads as TGCAGCGTTGACAGGCTGGTTGGCTACACCTTC. Protein product: CSVDRLVGYTF.

The rearrangement uses TRBV7-8 and TRBJ2-1, with D possibly being TRBD2 (6 bases). CDR1 and CDR2 from the germline V gene are SGHVS and FQNEAQ. This CDR3 region has 18 residues. Trimming left V 2 bases short and J 0 bases short, with 17 bases between. The CDR3 nucleotides are TGTGCCAGCAGCTTATGGAGGAGGAGGGTGCCCTCCTACAATGAGCAGTTCTTC. Protein sequence: CASSLWRRRVPSYNEQFF.

The rearrangement links TRBV28 to TRBJ1-1; weak D call: TRBD1 (6 bases). The V end was cut by 7 bases, the J end by 0 bases, with 15 bases between. Germline V gives CDR1 MDHEN, CDR2 SYDVKM. The CDR3 contains 15 residues. DNA of the CDR3: TGTGCCAGCAATATAGCCAGGGGACTGAACACTGAAGCTTTCTTT. Residues: CASNIARGLNTEAFF.

This chain uses TRBV18 with TRBJ1-2, with 8 bases identical to TRBD1. Germline CDR1 and CDR2: KGHSH and LQKENI. Unmatched junction bases numbered 13, after V lost 2 bases and J lost 5 bases. The CDR3 loop spans 17 amino acids. In DNA, the CDR3 is TGTGCCAGCTCACCAGATGTACCAGGGGGCGGCCCATATGGCTACACCTTC. This translates into CASSPDVPGGGPYGYTF. Combining the CDR3 with reference TRBV18 and TRBJ1-2 gives the whole variable domain NAGVMQNPRHLVRRRGQEARLRCSPMKGHSHVYWYRQLPEEGLKFMVYLQKENIIDESGMPKERFSAEFPKEGPSILRIQQVVRGDSAAYFCASSPDVPGGGPYGYTFGSGTRLTVV.

The chain uses TRBV19 and TRBJ2-1; TRBD2 matches 12 bases. CDR3 length equals 15 residues. After removal of 5 bases from V and 9 bases from J, the junction contained 8 bases not matched to a gene. Germline loops: CDR1 LNHDA, CDR2 SQIVND (reference sequence). CDR3 DNA: TGTGCCAGTAGTTTGACTAGCGGGGGCCGGGGTGAGCAGTTCTTC. This sequence encodes CASSLTSGGRGEQFF. Combining the CDR3 with reference TRBV19 and TRBJ2-1 gives the whole variable domain DGGITQSPKYLFRKEGQNVTLSCEQNLNHDAMYWYRQDPGQGLRLIYYSQIVNDFQKGDIAEGYSVSREKKESFPLTVTSAQKNPTAFYLCASSLTSGGRGEQFFGPGTRLTVL.

The V call is TRBV19, the J call TRBJ1-4; D perhaps matches TRBD1 (5 bases). V was clipped by 6 bases and J by 3 bases, with 14 bases between them. The CDR3 has 15 residues. Germline V lookup: CDR1 LNHDA, CDR2 SQIVND (reference sequence). CDR3 in amino acids: CASSPRRGANEKLFF. CDR3 DNA: TGTGCCAGTAGCCCGAGAAGGGGCGCTAATGAAAAACTGTTTTTT. Full variable domain (missing parts from reference TRBV19 and TRBJ1-4): DGGITQSPKYLFRKEGQNVTLSCEQNLNHDAMYWYRQDPGQGLRLIYYSQIVNDFQKGDIAEGYSVSREKKESFPLTVTSAQKNPTAFYLCASSPRRGANEKLFFGSGTQLSVL.

This clone showed up just once. The gene calls are TRBV5-1 and TRBJ1-3, with unresolved D. Between the trimmed V and J ends, which lost 5 bases and 0 bases, there was a span of 6 bases. Per germline, CDR1 SGHRS and CDR2 YFSETQ. There are 13 residues in the CDR3. CDR3 sequence reads: CASRVTSGNTIYF. Written as DNA, the CDR3 is TGCGCCAGCAGGGTAACCTCTGGAAACACCATATATTTT.

The rearrangement joins TRBV5-4 to TRBJ2-2; D possibly corresponds to TRBD2 (5 bases). CDR1 and CDR2 (germline): SGHNT, YYREEE (reference sequence). V was shortened by 1 base and J by 4 bases, with 14 bases between the two germline ends. The CDR3 sequence is 16 residues long. CDR3 in DNA: TGTGCCAGCAGCTTGTATCGGGGAGTGCGCACCGGGGAGCTGTTTTTT. This translates into CASSLYRGVRTGELFF.

The chain joins TRBV11-3 to TRBJ2-3; 8 positions match TRBD1. Germline CDR1 reads SGHNT; CDR2 reads YENEEA. With 1 base clipped from V and 4 bases from J, the junction kept 7 bases outside the gene matches. The CDR3 is 16 residues long. CDR3 sequence reads: CASSLAATGAADTQYF. The CDR3 region has the DNA TGTGCCAGCAGCTTAGCCGCGACAGGGGCAGCAGATACGCAGTATTTT.

This clone was counted a single time. The chain employs TRBV2 and TRBJ1-1; D remains unclear. CDR1 is SNHLY and CDR2 is FYNNEI in the germline V gene. The ends were cut back, 1 base at V and 1 base at J, with 7 bases in the middle. The CDR3 has 14 amino acids. CDR3 in DNA: TGTGCCAGCAGTGAAGTACCTCCGAACACTGAAGCTTTCTTT. Its protein product is CASSEVPPNTEAFF.

The gene calls are TRBV5-1 and TRBJ2-1, with 10 positions matching TRBD2. J lost 0 bases, V lost 3 bases, and 3 bases had no gene match. CDR3 size: 16 residues. The germline V gene encodes CDR1 SGHRS and CDR2 YFSETQ. In DNA, the CDR3 is TGCGCCAGCAGCTCTTCTAGCGGGAGCTCCTACAATGAGCAGTTCTTC. Protein: CASSSSSGSSYNEQFF.